A selection of T cell receptor beta chains follows, all from one sample in a study of T cells in localized non-small cell lung cancer. Only in-frame clones appear in the TCRdb table, and some are missing; sequencing was by immunoSEQ multiplex PCR. Of around 50,000 clones listed, roughly 90% are singletons. The sample was peripheral blood, taken before any cancer treatment. These receptors all come from a woman between 40 and 69 years old with stage I lung adenocarcinoma. Each CDR3 is given with its conserved first and last residue. Each record gives: V gene, clone size, J gene, D gene, CDR3 protein, CDR3 DNA. D genes are given only for firm matches. Expanded clones get a size class; other rows say once, few or many, or leave the size out.

V: TRBV19; size: -; J: TRBJ2-7; D: -; CDR3: CASSIGRGSYEQYF; DNA: TGTGCCAGTAGTATAGGCAGGGGCTCCTACGAGCAGTACTTC
V: TRBV6-4; size: -; J: TRBJ1-2; D: -; CDR3: CASSDQGNYGYTF; DNA: TGTGCCAGCAGTGACCAGGGGAACTATGGCTACACCTTC
V: TRBV28; size: once; J: TRBJ2-7; D: TRBD1; CDR3: CASRQPGQGYEQYF; DNA: TGTGCCAGCAGACAACCGGGACAGGGCTACGAGCAGTACTTC
V: TRBV7-3; size: -; J: TRBJ1-1; D: -; CDR3: CASSLNSRDPEAFF; DNA: TGTGCCAGCAGCTTAAATTCCAGGGATCCTGAAGCTTTCTTT
V: TRBV6-6; size: -; J: TRBJ1-6; D: -; CDR3: CASSSGQSSYNSPLHF; DNA: TGTGCCAGCAGTTCCGGACAGAGCTCCTATAATTCACCCCTCCACTTT
V: TRBV5-1; size: -; J: TRBJ2-3; D: -; CDR3: CASSPLAADTQYF; DNA: TGCGCCAGCAGCCCATTAGCAGCAGATACGCAGTATTTT
V: TRBV18; size: -; J: TRBJ1-1; D: TRBD1; CDR3: CASSRTGMTEAFF; DNA: TGTGCCAGCTCGCGGACAGGGATGACCGAAGCTTTCTTT
V: TRBV15; size: -; J: TRBJ2-7; D: -; CDR3: CATSRERQASYEQYF; DNA: TGTGCCACCAGCAGAGAGAGACAGGCCTCCTACGAGCAGTACTTC
V: TRBV30; size: -; J: TRBJ1-5; D: -; CDR3: CAWSGWLPGSNQPQHF; DNA: TGTGCCTGGAGTGGGTGGCTTCCGGGGAGCAATCAGCCCCAGCATTTT
V: TRBV5-1; size: few; J: TRBJ1-5; D: -; CDR3: CASSLDGVSNQPQHF; DNA: TGCGCCAGCAGCTTAGATGGTGTTAGCAATCAGCCCCAGCATTTT
V: TRBV18; size: once; J: TRBJ1-1; D: -; CDR3: CASSPRLNSLNNEAFF; DNA: TGTGCCAGCTCACCCAGGCTCAACTCCCTGAATAATGAAGCTTTCTTT
V: TRBV7-2; size: -; J: TRBJ2-5; D: -; CDR3: CASSSSRETQYF; DNA: TGTGCCAGCAGCTCCTCCCGCGAGACCCAGTACTTC
V: TRBV2; size: -; J: TRBJ1-4; D: -; CDR3: CASSEDSTNEKLFF; DNA: TGTGCCAGCAGTGAGGACTCTACTAATGAAAAACTGTTTTTT
V: TRBV5-4; size: once; J: TRBJ2-5; D: -; CDR3: CASSPSSAEGTQYF; DNA: TGTGCCAGCAGTCCTTCTTCGGCGGAGGGGACCCAGTACTTC
V: TRBV2; size: -; J: TRBJ2-3; D: TRBD1; CDR3: CASTTGAQRDTQYF; DNA: TGTGCCAGCACCACAGGGGCCCAAAGGGATACGCAGTATTTT
V: TRBV28; size: -; J: TRBJ1-2; D: TRBD1; CDR3: CASRKGQGWNYGYTF; DNA: TGTGCCAGCAGAAAGGGACAGGGGTGGAACTATGGCTACACCTTC
V: TRBV2; size: -; J: TRBJ2-1; D: TRBD2; CDR3: CASGQGSGAFVEQFF; DNA: TGTGCCAGCGGCCAAGGCAGCGGGGCCTTTGTAGAGCAGTTCTTC
V: TRBV7-8; size: -; J: TRBJ1-6; D: TRBD1; CDR3: CASSSGQAGHNSPLHF; DNA: TGTGCCAGCAGCTCCGGACAGGCAGGTCATAATTCACCCCTCCACTTT
V: TRBV6-6; size: -; J: TRBJ1-2; D: -; CDR3: CATEGLGYGYTF; DNA: TGTGCTACCGAGGGCCTAGGCTATGGCTACACCTTC
V: TRBV25-1; size: -; J: TRBJ1-2; D: -; CDR3: CASSAGHYGYTF; DNA: TGTGCCAGCAGTGCCGGACACTATGGCTACACCTTC
V: TRBV18; size: -; J: TRBJ1-1; D: TRBD1; CDR3: CASSLIPHGQGSTVAFF; DNA: TGTGCCAGCTCACTGATCCCCCACGGACAGGGGTCGACGGTCGCTTTCTTT
V: TRBV5-1; size: -; J: TRBJ2-2; D: TRBD1; CDR3: CASSLSTGDTGELFF; DNA: TGCGCCAGCAGCTTGTCGACAGGGGATACCGGGGAGCTGTTTTTT